This T cell receptor beta chain was profiled in a study of blood T cell repertoires in COVID-19. Original data processing: Counts of nucleated cells, estimated from reference gene primer amplification, were obtained. Using immunoSEQ multiplex PCR, the repertoire was profiled, and TCRdb retains in-frame clones only, with some absent. V and J calls and clone size are copied from that table; D and trimming were computed from the DNA. The profile shows about 220,000 clones, approximately 85% of them singletons. The receptor was derived from a man between 50 and 59 years old who had recovered from COVID-19. Material for sequencing was peripheral blood.

The CDR3, as DNA: TGTGCCAGCGGAGGGCGGGGGGATACGCAGTATTTT. As protein: CASGGRGDTQYF. This chain links TRBV28 with TRBJ2-3; 7 bases fit TRBD2. The V gene's germline CDR1 is MDHEN and CDR2 SYDVKM. Losses at the gene ends were 8 bases for V and 6 bases for J; bases not matched to a gene: 5. This CDR3 has 12 residues.